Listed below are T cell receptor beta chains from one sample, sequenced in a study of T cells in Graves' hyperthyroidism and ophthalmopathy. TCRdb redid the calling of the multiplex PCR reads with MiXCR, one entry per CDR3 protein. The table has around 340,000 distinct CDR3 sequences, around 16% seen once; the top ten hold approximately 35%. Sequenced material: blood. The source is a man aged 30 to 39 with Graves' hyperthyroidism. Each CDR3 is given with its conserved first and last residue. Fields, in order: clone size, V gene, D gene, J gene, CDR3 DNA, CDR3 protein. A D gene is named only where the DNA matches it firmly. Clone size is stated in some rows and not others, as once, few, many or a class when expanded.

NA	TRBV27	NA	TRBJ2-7	TGTGCCAGCTCCCATCCTCTCTCCTACAATGAGCAGTACTTC	CASSHPLSYNEQYF
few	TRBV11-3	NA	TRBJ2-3	TGTGCCAGCAGCTTAGCGTCGTCTATAGATACGCAGTATTTT	CASSLASSIDTQYF
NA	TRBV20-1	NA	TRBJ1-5	TGCAGTGCCGTTAGGGACAGCAATCAGCCCCAGCATTTT	CSAVRDSNQPQHF
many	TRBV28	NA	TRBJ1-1	TGTGCCAGCAGTTTGGGGGTCGGGCGCGGGAACACTGAAGCTTTCTTT	CASSLGVGRGNTEAFF
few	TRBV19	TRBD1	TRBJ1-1	TGTGCCAGTAGTCCAGGGCCGGGACAGCCAACCTTCAACACTGAAGCTTTCTTT	CASSPGPGQPTFNTEAFF
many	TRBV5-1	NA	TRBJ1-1	TGCGCCAGCAGGCCTTGGGCGGGGGGCACTGAAGCTTTCTTT	CASRPWAGGTEAFF
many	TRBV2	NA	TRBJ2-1	TGTGCCAGCAGTGAGCCAGAGGACGGGTTCTTC	CASSEPEDGFF
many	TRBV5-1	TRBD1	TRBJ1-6	TGCGCCAGCAGCCTGCAGGGGGCTAAGGATTCACCCCTCCACTTT	CASSLQGAKDSPLHF
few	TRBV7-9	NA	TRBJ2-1	TGTGCCAGCAGCCACGGGGGAGACAATGAGCAGTTCTTC	CASSHGGDNEQFF
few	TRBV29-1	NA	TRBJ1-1	TGCAGCGTTGAACTCCGGACTGAAGCTTTCTTT	CSVELRTEAFF
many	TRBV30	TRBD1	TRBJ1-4	TGTGCCTGGGGGGACAGCGAGGAACTGTTTTTT	CAWGDSEELFF
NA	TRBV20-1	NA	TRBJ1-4	TGCAGTGCTAGAGAATCACTGGACGGCGAAAAACTGTTTTTT	CSARESLDGEKLFF
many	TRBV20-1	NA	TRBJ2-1	TGCAGTGCTAGGACCCGGGCGTCGGATGAGCAGTTCTTC	CSARTRASDEQFF
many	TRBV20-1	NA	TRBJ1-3	TGCAGTGCTAGAGATACAGGGTCTGGAAACACCATATATTTT	CSARDTGSGNTIYF
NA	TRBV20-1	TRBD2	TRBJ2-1	TGCAGTGCTAGAAAAGCCGGGAGGTTGAGGAATGAGCAGTTCTTC	CSARKAGRLRNEQFF
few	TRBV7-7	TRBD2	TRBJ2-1	TGTGCTAGCAGCCTCGGTGGGACTAGCGGCCTCAATGAGCAGTTCTTC	CASSLGGTSGLNEQFF
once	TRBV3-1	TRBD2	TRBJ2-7	TGTGCCAGCAGCCAGGGACTAGCGGGAAAGATAGGGCAGTACTTC	CASSQGLAGKIGQYF
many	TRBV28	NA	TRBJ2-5	TGTGCCAGCATAGGGGCAGCGTTTCAAGAGACCCAGTACTTC	CASIGAAFQETQYF
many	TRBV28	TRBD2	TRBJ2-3	TGTGCCAGCAGTGGGACTAGCGGGACCGTTACGCAGTATTTT	CASSGTSGTVTQYF
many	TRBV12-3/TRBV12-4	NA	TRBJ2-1	TGTGCCAGCGGAGGTCGTGAGCAGTTCTTC	CASGGREQFF
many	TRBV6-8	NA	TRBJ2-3	TGTGCCAGCAGTTACTCGGTCAACTCAGGGACAGATACGCAGTATTTT	CASSYSVNSGTDTQYF
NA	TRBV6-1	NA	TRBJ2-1	TGTGCCAGCAGCCGACCCGCAAATCGAGACAATGAGCAGTTCTTC	CASSRPANRDNEQFF
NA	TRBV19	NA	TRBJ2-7	TGTGCCAGTAGTATAGATAGGGGTTCTTTCGACGAGCAGTACTTC	CASSIDRGSFDEQYF